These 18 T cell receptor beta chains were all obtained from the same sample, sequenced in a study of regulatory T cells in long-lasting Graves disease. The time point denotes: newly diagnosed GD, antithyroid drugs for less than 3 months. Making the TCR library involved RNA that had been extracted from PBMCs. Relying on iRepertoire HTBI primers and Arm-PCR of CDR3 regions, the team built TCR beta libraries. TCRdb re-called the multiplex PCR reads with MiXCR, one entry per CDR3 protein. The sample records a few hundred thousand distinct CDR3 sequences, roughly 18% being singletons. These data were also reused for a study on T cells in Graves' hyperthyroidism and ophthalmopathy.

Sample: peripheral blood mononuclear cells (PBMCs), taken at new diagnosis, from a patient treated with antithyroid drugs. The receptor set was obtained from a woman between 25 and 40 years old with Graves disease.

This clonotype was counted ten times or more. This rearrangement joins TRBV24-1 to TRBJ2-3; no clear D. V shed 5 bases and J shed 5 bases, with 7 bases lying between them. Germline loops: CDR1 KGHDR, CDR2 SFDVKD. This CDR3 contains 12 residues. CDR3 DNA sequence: TGTGCCACCAGTGCGGGTCTAGATACGCAGTATTTT. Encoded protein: CATSAGLDTQYF.

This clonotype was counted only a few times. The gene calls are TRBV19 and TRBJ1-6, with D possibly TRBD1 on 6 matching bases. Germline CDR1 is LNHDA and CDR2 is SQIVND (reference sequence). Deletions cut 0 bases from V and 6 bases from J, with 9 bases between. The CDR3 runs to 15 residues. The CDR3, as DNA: TGTGCCAGTAGTATAGATCCAGGGGTTAATTCACCCCTCCACTTT. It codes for CASSIDPGVNSPLHF.

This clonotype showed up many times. The DNA of the CDR3 is TGCAGTGCTAGGAGGGGAACCTATAATTCACCCCTCCACTTT. It translates to CSARRGTYNSPLHF. The J gene is TRBJ1-6, the V gene TRBV20-1, with D possibly matching TRBD1 (5 bases). The CDR3 is made up of 14 amino acids. Trimming shortened V by 3 bases and J by 2 bases, and 8 bases separated the two germline ends. Germline V lookup: CDR1 DFQATT, CDR2 SNEGSKA (reference sequence).

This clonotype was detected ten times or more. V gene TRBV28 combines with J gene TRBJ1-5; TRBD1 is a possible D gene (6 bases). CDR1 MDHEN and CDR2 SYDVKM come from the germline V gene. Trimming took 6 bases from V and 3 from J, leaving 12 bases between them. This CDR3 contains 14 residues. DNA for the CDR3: TGTGCCAGCAGAGAGACAGGCCCCAATCAGCCCCAGCATTTT. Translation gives CASRETGPNQPQHF.

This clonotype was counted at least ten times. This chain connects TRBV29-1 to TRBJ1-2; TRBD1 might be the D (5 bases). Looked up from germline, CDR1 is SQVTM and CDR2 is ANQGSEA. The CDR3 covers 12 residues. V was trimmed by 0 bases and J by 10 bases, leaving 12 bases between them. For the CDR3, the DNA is TGCAGCGTTGAAGAAGCGGGGGGGGACTACACCTTC. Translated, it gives CSVEEAGGDYTF.

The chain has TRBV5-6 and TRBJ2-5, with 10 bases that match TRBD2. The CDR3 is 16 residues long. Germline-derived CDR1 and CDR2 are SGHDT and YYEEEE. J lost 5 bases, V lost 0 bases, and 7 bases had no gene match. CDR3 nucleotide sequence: TGTGCCAGCAGCTTGGGAAGCGGGGGGGCAAGGGAGACCCAGTACTTC. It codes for CASSLGSGGARETQYF.

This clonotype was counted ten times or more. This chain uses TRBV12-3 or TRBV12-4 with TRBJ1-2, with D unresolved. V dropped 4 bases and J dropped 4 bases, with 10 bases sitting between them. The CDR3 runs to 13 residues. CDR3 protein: CASSSGSFYGYTF. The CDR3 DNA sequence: TGTGCCAGCAGTTCCGGGTCTTTCTATGGCTACACCTTC.

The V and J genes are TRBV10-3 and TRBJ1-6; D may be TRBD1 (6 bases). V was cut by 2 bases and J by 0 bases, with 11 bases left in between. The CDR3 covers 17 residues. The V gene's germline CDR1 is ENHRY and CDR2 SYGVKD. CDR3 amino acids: CAISEDRQSSYNSPLHF. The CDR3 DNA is TGTGCCATCAGTGAGGACAGGCAGAGCTCCTATAATTCACCCCTCCACTTT.

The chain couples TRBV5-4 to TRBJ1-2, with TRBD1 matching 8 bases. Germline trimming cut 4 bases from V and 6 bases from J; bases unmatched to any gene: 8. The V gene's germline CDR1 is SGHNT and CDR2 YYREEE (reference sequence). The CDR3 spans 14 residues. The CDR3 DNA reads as TGTGCCAGCAGCCTGGACAGGGATGTGAATGGCTACACCTTC. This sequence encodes CASSLDRDVNGYTF.

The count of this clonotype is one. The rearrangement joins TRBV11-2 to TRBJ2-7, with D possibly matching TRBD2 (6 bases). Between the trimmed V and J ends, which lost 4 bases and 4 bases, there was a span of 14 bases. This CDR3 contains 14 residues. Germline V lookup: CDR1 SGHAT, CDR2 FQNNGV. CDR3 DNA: TGTGCCAGCAGCTCGGGGATGGGGGGTTACGAGCAGTACTTC. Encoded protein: CASSSGMGGYEQYF. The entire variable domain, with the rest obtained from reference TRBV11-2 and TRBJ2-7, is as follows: EAGVAQSPRYKIIEKRQSVAFWCNPISGHATLYWYQQILGQGPKLLIQFQNNGVVDDSQLPKDRFSAERLKGVDSTLKIQPAKLEDSAVYLCASSSGMGGYEQYFGPGTRLTVT.

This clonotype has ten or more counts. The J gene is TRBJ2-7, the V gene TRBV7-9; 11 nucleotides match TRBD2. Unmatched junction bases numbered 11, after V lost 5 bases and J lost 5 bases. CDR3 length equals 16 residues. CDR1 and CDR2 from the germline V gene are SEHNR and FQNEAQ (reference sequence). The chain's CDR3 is CASSPSLSGRADEQYF. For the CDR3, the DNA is TGTGCCAGCAGCCCTAGCCTTAGCGGGAGGGCCGACGAGCAGTACTTC. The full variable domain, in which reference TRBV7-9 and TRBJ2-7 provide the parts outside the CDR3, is DTGVSQNPRHKITKRGQNVTFRCDPISEHNRLYWYRQTLGQGPEFLTYFQNEAQLEKSRLLSDRFSAERPKGSFSTLEIQRTEQGDSAMYLCASSPSLSGRADEQYFGPGTRLTVT.

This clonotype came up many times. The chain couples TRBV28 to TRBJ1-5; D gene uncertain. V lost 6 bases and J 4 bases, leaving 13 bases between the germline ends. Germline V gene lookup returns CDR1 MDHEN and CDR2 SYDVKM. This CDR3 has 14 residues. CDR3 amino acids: CASSPRTVNQPQHF. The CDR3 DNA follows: TGTGCCAGCAGCCCCAGGACCGTAAATCAGCCCCAGCATTTT.

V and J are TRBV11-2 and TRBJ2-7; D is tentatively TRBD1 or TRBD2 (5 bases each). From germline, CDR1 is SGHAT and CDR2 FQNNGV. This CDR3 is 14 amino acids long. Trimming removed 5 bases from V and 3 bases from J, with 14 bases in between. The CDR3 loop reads CASSPRARVYEQYF. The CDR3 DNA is TGTGCCAGCAGCCCCAGGGCGCGGGTCTACGAGCAGTACTTC.

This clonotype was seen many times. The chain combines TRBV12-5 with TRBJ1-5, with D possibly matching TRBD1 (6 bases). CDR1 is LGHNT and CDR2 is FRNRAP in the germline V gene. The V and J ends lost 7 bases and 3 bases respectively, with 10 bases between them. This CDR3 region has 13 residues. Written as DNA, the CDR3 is TGTGCTAGTGCCCCAGGGGACAATCAGCCCCAGCATTTT. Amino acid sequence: CASAPGDNQPQHF.

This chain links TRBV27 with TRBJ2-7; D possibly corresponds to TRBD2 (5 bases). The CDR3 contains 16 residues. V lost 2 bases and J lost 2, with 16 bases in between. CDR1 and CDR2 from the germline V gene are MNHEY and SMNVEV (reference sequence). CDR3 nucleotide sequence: TGTGCCAGCAGTTTAGGGCGGGCGGCCCCCCCCTACGAGCAGTACTTC. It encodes CASSLGRAAPPYEQYF.

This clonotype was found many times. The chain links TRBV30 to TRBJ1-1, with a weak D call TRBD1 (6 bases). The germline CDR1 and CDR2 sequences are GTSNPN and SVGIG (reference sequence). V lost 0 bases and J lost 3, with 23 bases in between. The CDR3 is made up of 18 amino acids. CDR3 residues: CAWSVWGGLGERDTEAFF. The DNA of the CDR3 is TGTGCCTGGAGTGTATGGGGGGGCCTCGGTGAAAGGGACACTGAAGCTTTCTTT.

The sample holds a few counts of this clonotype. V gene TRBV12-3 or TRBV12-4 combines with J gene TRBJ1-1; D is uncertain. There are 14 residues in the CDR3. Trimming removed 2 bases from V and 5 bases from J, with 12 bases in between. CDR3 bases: TGTGCCAGCAGTTTAAAACGATTCTTTACTGAAGCTTTCTTT. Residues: CASSLKRFFTEAFF.

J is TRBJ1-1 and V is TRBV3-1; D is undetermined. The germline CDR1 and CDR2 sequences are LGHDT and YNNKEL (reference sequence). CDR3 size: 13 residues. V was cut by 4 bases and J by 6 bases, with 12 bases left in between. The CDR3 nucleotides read TGTGCCAGCAGCCCCGCAGTTAACGCTGAAGCTTTCTTT. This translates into CASSPAVNAEAFF.